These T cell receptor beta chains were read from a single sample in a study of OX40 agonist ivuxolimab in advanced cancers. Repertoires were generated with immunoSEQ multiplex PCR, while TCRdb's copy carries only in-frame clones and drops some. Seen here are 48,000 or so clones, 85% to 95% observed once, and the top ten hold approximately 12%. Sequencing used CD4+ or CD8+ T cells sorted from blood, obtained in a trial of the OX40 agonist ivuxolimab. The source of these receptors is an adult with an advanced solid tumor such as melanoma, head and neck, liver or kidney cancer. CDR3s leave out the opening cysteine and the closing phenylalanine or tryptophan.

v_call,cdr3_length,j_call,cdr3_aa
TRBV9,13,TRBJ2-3,ASSVDGVGVDTQY
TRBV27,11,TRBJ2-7,ASSWDSSYEQY
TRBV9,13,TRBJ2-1,ASSDGTKLLNEQF
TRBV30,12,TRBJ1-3,AWSVPRSGNTIY
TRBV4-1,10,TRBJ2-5,ASSQDSGDQY
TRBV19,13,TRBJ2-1,ASSNPFETYNEQF
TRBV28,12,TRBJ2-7,ASSPGTGLYEQY
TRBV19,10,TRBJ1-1,ASSWAGEEAF
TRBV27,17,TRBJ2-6,ASTLDPGQAFSGANVLT
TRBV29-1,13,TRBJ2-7,SVELTGGFGGEQY
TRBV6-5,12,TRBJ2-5,ASSYSLGQETQY
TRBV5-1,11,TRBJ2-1,ASSLDDYNEQF
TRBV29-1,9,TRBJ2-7,SAGQGYEQY
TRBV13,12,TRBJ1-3,ASSSGQGILSIY
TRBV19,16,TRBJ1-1,ASSPWPGGKEDGTEAF
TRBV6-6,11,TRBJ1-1,ASSWGFNTEAF
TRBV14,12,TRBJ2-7,ASSQRGLIYEQY
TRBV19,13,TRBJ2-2,ASSIWTSNTGELF
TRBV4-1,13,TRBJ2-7,ASSPSAGTGYEQY
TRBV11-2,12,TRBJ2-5,ASSPLRSQETQY
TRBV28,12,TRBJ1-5,ASSRHGRNQPQH
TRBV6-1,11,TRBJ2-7,ASAGGAPLEQY
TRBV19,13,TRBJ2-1,ASSGGWGPYNEQF
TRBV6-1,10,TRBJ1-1,ALKTGNTEAF
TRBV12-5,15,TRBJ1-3,ASGLAPRRSSGNTIY
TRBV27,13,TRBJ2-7,ASSLQTGRPGEQY
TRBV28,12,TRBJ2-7,ASSFRQTSYEQY
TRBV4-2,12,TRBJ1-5,ASSQGQGVQPQH
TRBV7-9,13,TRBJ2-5,ASSHTGPRVETQY
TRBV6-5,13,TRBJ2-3,ASSFLAGGTDTQY
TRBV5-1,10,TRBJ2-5,ASSPLGETQY
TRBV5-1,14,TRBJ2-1,ASSLEGSGYYNEQF
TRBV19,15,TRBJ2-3,ASSIDGLAGDTDTQY
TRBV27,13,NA,ASSSRGLARDEQY
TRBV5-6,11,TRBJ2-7,ATLGAGSDEQY
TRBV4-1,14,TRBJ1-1,ASSQGPEVGFTEAF
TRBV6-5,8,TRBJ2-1,ASSLGEQF
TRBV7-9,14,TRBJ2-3,ASSLEAFGNPDTQY
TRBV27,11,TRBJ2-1,ASSFIGSVEQF
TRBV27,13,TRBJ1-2,ASSSLPLTEYGYT
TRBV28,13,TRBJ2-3,ASSPYRGGSDTQY
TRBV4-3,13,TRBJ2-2,ASSQGTGYYGELF
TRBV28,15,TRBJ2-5,ASSLSGLAGGQETQY
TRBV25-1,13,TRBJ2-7,ASSQGLAGVYEQY
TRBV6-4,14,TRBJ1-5,ASRKRIRDSNQPQH
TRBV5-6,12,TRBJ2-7,ASSLSGNSHEQY
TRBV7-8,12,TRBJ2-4,ASSSDRGRYIQY
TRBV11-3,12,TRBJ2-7,ASSSSAPNHEQY